These T cell receptor beta chains were read from a single sample in a study of response to subunit inactivated influenza vaccine. MiXCR, applied by TCRdb to the RT-PCR reads, yields one record per CDR3 protein. The sample has 450,000 to 600,000 distinct CDR3 sequences, approximately 7.7% seen once. Sequenced here: PBMCs from blood, sampled roughly 24 months after vaccination. The source is a man aged 45 to 70 who received an inactivated influenza vaccine. Both conserved end residues are part of each CDR3. The D gene is left open where the match is weak. Clone size appears in some rows only: once, few, many, or a class for an expanded clone.

D gene	V gene	J gene	clone size	CDR3 protein	CDR3 DNA
TRBD2	TRBV29-1	TRBJ2-1	-	CSVELAGTYNEQFF	TGCAGCGTTGAACTAGCGGGGACCTACAATGAGCAGTTCTTC
-	TRBV6-5	TRBJ1-6	few	CASSYSWQGGSPLHF	TGTGCCAGCAGTTACTCGTGGCAGGGAGGTTCACCCCTCCACTTT
-	TRBV7-8	TRBJ2-7	many	CASSPLGSGYEQYF	TGTGCCAGCAGCCCCCTGGGGTCGGGTTACGAGCAGTACTTC
-	TRBV20-1	TRBJ1-4	-	CSASLRPGQANEKLFF	TGCAGTGCTAGCCTCAGGCCGGGACAAGCTAATGAAAAACTGTTTTTT
-	TRBV4-2	TRBJ2-3	-	CASSQDTAYSDTQYF	TGTGCCAGCAGCCAAGATACGGCCTACTCAGATACGCAGTATTTT
-	TRBV4-1	TRBJ1-4	few	CASSQRGDPTNEKLFF	TGCGCCAGCAGCCAACGTGGGGACCCAACTAATGAAAAACTGTTTTTT
-	TRBV28	TRBJ2-2	few	CASSPRTQNTGELFF	TGTGCCAGCAGCCCTAGGACACAGAACACCGGGGAGCTGTTTTTT
-	TRBV5-6	TRBJ2-7	-	CASSRGLVGKQSYEQYF	TGTGCCAGCAGCAGGGGGTTGGTGGGGAAACAGTCCTACGAGCAGTACTTC
-	TRBV4-2	TRBJ2-5	few	CASSREQGGRETQYF	TGTGCCAGCAGCCGTGAACAGGGTGGGAGGGAGACCCAGTACTTC
-	TRBV10-3	TRBJ1-1	-	CAISESGLLDTEAFF	TGTGCCATCAGTGAGTCGGGACTTCTGGACACTGAAGCTTTCTTT
-	TRBV11-2	TRBJ2-5	many	CASSFQTGFRMIGETQYF	TGTGCCAGCAGCTTTCAAACAGGGTTTAGGATGATCGGAGAGACCCAGTACTTC
TRBD1	TRBV2	TRBJ2-7	few	CASSGVQGYDEQYF	TGTGCCAGCAGTGGAGTACAGGGGTACGACGAGCAGTACTTC
-	TRBV4-2	TRBJ2-7	-	CASSQVPAPYEQYF	TGTGCCAGCAGCCAAGTACCAGCCCCCTACGAGCAGTACTTC
-	TRBV14	TRBJ1-1	-	CASSRFRALNTEAFF	TGTGCCAGCAGCCGATTCAGGGCCTTGAACACTGAAGCTTTCTTT
-	TRBV12-3/TRBV12-4	TRBJ2-3	many	CASSVPVGASTDTQYF	TGTGCCAGCAGTGTACCGGTTGGCGCTAGCACAGATACGCAGTATTTT
TRBD2	TRBV28	TRBJ2-1	-	CASGRASGKLNNEQFF	TGTGCCAGCGGTCGGGCTAGCGGAAAACTAAACAATGAGCAGTTCTTC